Listed below are T cell receptor beta chains from one sample, sequenced in a study of T cells in Graves' hyperthyroidism and ophthalmopathy. TCRdb called the multiplex PCR reads again in MiXCR, with one record for every CDR3 protein. The sample yields some 550,000 distinct CDR3 sequences, around 20% seen once. Sequenced input: blood. The source is a man between 18 and 29 years old with Graves' hyperthyroidism. CDR3s include the opening cysteine and the closing phenylalanine or tryptophan. The D gene is left open where the match is weak. Only some rows state a clone size, as once, few, many or a class for expanded clones.

abundance: many
d_gene: NA
len: 13
j_gene: TRBJ1-2
v_gene: TRBV12-3/TRBV12-4
CDR3nt: TGTGCCAGCAGCCTACCAGGACGGTATGGCTACACCTTC
CDR3aa: CASSLPGRYGYTF

abundance: NA
d_gene: NA
len: 14
j_gene: TRBJ2-7
v_gene: TRBV27
CDR3nt: TGTGCCAGCAGTCCCAACGTCGTATTTTACGATCAGTACTTC
CDR3aa: CASSPNVVFYDQYF

abundance: many
d_gene: NA
len: 14
j_gene: TRBJ2-2
v_gene: TRBV6-2/TRBV6-3
CDR3nt: TGTGCCAGCAGTTACGGCGTAAACACCGGGGAGCTGTTTTTT
CDR3aa: CASSYGVNTGELFF

abundance: many
d_gene: TRBD2
len: 15
j_gene: TRBJ2-7
v_gene: TRBV28
CDR3nt: TGTGCCAGCAGTTTACTTAGCGGGGGGGCCGAGGAGCAGTACTTC
CDR3aa: CASSLLSGGAEEQYF

abundance: NA
d_gene: TRBD2
len: 18
j_gene: TRBJ2-2
v_gene: TRBV9
CDR3nt: TGTGCCAGCAGCGTAGAGGCTAGCGGGAGCGGCCCGACCGGGGAGCTGTTTTTT
CDR3aa: CASSVEASGSGPTGELFF

abundance: many
d_gene: NA
len: 13
j_gene: TRBJ2-7
v_gene: TRBV12-3/TRBV12-4
CDR3nt: TGTGCCAGCAGTTGGGCAGGGTTCCTCGAGCAGTACTTC
CDR3aa: CASSWAGFLEQYF

abundance: many
d_gene: NA
len: 12
j_gene: TRBJ2-7
v_gene: TRBV27
CDR3nt: TGTGCCAGCCGACAGGAGACCTACGAGCAGTACTTC
CDR3aa: CASRQETYEQYF

abundance: many
d_gene: NA
len: 14
j_gene: TRBJ2-5
v_gene: TRBV25-1
CDR3nt: TGTGCCAGCAGTGAAAGGTTGATACAAGAGACCCAGTACTTC
CDR3aa: CASSERLIQETQYF

abundance: NA
d_gene: TRBD1
len: 18
j_gene: TRBJ2-7
v_gene: TRBV27
CDR3nt: TGTGCCAGCAGTCCCCTCCCCGGGACAGGGTTAGTGGACTACGAGCAGTACTTC
CDR3aa: CASSPLPGTGLVDYEQYF

abundance: once
d_gene: NA
len: 14
j_gene: TRBJ1-5
v_gene: TRBV12-3/TRBV12-4
CDR3nt: TGTGCCAGCAGTCGCTCGGGACCTAACGCGCCCCAGCATTTT
CDR3aa: CASSRSGPNAPQHF

abundance: many
d_gene: TRBD1
len: 16
j_gene: TRBJ2-5
v_gene: TRBV6-5
CDR3nt: TGTGCCAGCAGCCCACTGACAGGGGGGAAACAAGAGACCCAGTACTTC
CDR3aa: CASSPLTGGKQETQYF

abundance: many
d_gene: NA
len: 14
j_gene: TRBJ2-2
v_gene: TRBV7-9
CDR3nt: TGTGCCAGCAGCCCCACGGACAGCACCGGGGAGCTGTTTTTT
CDR3aa: CASSPTDSTGELFF

abundance: few
d_gene: TRBD2
len: 16
j_gene: TRBJ2-7
v_gene: TRBV6-1
CDR3nt: TGTGCCAGCAGTGAATTGGCGGGGGGGCCGCGGGACGAGCAGTACTTC
CDR3aa: CASSELAGGPRDEQYF

abundance: many
d_gene: TRBD1
len: 13
j_gene: TRBJ2-7
v_gene: TRBV29-1
CDR3nt: TGCAGCGTCGGGACAGGGGGTGAGGACGAGCAGTACTTC
CDR3aa: CSVGTGGEDEQYF

abundance: NA
d_gene: NA
len: 13
j_gene: TRBJ2-7
v_gene: TRBV7-2
CDR3nt: TGTGCCAGCAGCCGGGACTTACCCGCCAAGGAGTACTTC
CDR3aa: CASSRDLPAKEYF

abundance: many
d_gene: NA
len: 14
j_gene: TRBJ1-5
v_gene: TRBV20-1
CDR3nt: TGCAGTGCTAGAGGGGGAAGCGGCAATCAGCCCCAGCATTTT
CDR3aa: CSARGGSGNQPQHF

abundance: NA
d_gene: NA
len: 13
j_gene: TRBJ2-7
v_gene: TRBV6-1
CDR3nt: TGTGCCAGCAGTGAACGGGGGAGCGGCGAGCAGTACTTC
CDR3aa: CASSERGSGEQYF

abundance: few
d_gene: NA
len: 14
j_gene: TRBJ1-6
v_gene: TRBV6-5
CDR3nt: TGTGCCAGCAGTTCAGTCCGGGGTAATTCACCCCTCCACTTT
CDR3aa: CASSSVRGNSPLHF

abundance: many
d_gene: NA
len: 16
j_gene: TRBJ2-2
v_gene: TRBV6-1
CDR3nt: TGTGCCAGCAGTATCACACCGGGGGAGGACACCGGGGAGCTGTTTTTT
CDR3aa: CASSITPGEDTGELFF

abundance: many
d_gene: NA
len: 15
j_gene: TRBJ2-2
v_gene: TRBV11-3
CDR3nt: TGTGCCAGCAGCTTAGTGGTCAGCTCAGCCGGGGAGCTGTTTTTT
CDR3aa: CASSLVVSSAGELFF

abundance: many
d_gene: NA
len: 14
j_gene: TRBJ1-2
v_gene: TRBV25-1
CDR3nt: TGTGCCAGCAAACCCCCGGGGGTGGTCTATGGCTACACCTTC
CDR3aa: CASKPPGVVYGYTF

abundance: NA
d_gene: NA
len: 13
j_gene: TRBJ2-1
v_gene: TRBV6-1
CDR3nt: TGTGCCAGCCGGGGTGCGTTCTACAATGAGCAGTTCTTC
CDR3aa: CASRGAFYNEQFF

abundance: NA
d_gene: NA
len: 13
j_gene: TRBJ2-7
v_gene: TRBV28
CDR3nt: TGTGCCAGCAGTATCCTGGACGGCTACGAGCAGTACTTC
CDR3aa: CASSILDGYEQYF

abundance: many
d_gene: NA
len: 17
j_gene: TRBJ2-7
v_gene: TRBV5-1
CDR3nt: TGCGCCAGCAGCCCCTTGCCCGGGACAAGGATGGGCTACGAGCAGTACTTC
CDR3aa: CASSPLPGTRMGYEQYF

abundance: NA
d_gene: NA
len: 11
j_gene: TRBJ1-2
v_gene: TRBV20-1
CDR3nt: TGCAGTGGTGGGGGCACCTATGGCTACACCTTC
CDR3aa: CSGGGTYGYTF

abundance: many
d_gene: TRBD2
len: 14
j_gene: TRBJ2-7
v_gene: TRBV20-1
CDR3nt: TGCAGTGCTCTCGGGCGGGGGGGCGAATACGAGCAGTACTTC
CDR3aa: CSALGRGGEYEQYF

abundance: many
d_gene: TRBD1
len: 14
j_gene: TRBJ1-2
v_gene: TRBV12-3/TRBV12-4
CDR3nt: TGTGCCAGCAGTTTTGTGACAGGGGAGCACGGCTACACCTTC
CDR3aa: CASSFVTGEHGYTF

abundance: NA
d_gene: NA
len: 19
j_gene: TRBJ1-3
v_gene: TRBV6-4
CDR3nt: TGTGCCAGCAGTAGACCTCATTGGAGCGAAACCGTTAACGGAAACACCATATATTTT
CDR3aa: CASSRPHWSETVNGNTIYF

abundance: many
d_gene: NA
len: 13
j_gene: TRBJ1-1
v_gene: TRBV5-1
CDR3nt: TGCGCCAGCAGCCCATCTCCGGGGGCTGAAGCTTTCTTT
CDR3aa: CASSPSPGAEAFF

abundance: few
d_gene: TRBD1
len: 15
j_gene: TRBJ1-6
v_gene: TRBV25-1
CDR3nt: TGTGCCAGCAGTGAATCAAGGGGGCTAGGGTCACCCCTCCACTTT
CDR3aa: CASSESRGLGSPLHF

abundance: many
d_gene: NA
len: 12
j_gene: TRBJ2-7
v_gene: TRBV2
CDR3nt: TGTGCCAGCAGTGGGGGACTCTACGAGCAGTACTTC
CDR3aa: CASSGGLYEQYF

abundance: many
d_gene: NA
len: 12
j_gene: TRBJ2-7
v_gene: TRBV6-2/TRBV6-3
CDR3nt: TGTGCCAGCAAGGCGGGGCCCTACGAGCAGTACTTC
CDR3aa: CASKAGPYEQYF

abundance: many
d_gene: NA
len: 11
j_gene: TRBJ1-1
v_gene: TRBV6-2/TRBV6-3
CDR3nt: TGTGCCAGCACATGGGGCCGCGAAGCTTTCTTT
CDR3aa: CASTWGREAFF

abundance: many
d_gene: TRBD1
len: 16
j_gene: TRBJ1-1
v_gene: TRBV7-2
CDR3nt: TGTGCCAGCAGCCCCAACGACAGGGGGCATTACACTGAAGCTTTCTTT
CDR3aa: CASSPNDRGHYTEAFF

abundance: NA
d_gene: TRBD2
len: 17
j_gene: TRBJ2-7
v_gene: TRBV6-2/TRBV6-3
CDR3nt: TGTGCCAGCAGTGCCAGGACTAGCGGGAGGAACGGGTACGAGCAGTACTTC
CDR3aa: CASSARTSGRNGYEQYF

abundance: NA
d_gene: NA
len: 15
j_gene: TRBJ1-5
v_gene: TRBV2
CDR3nt: TGTGCCAGCAGTGACGACGGACAGTACTCTCAGCCCCAGCATTTT
CDR3aa: CASSDDGQYSQPQHF

abundance: NA
d_gene: NA
len: 14
j_gene: TRBJ2-7
v_gene: TRBV2
CDR3nt: TGTGCCAGCAGTGGACAGACCGGGAAAAACGAGCAGTACTTC
CDR3aa: CASSGQTGKNEQYF

abundance: many
d_gene: NA
len: 14
j_gene: TRBJ2-7
v_gene: TRBV6-1
CDR3nt: TGTGCCAGCAGCTCTAGCGCTACCTCCTACGAGCAGTACTTC
CDR3aa: CASSSSATSYEQYF

abundance: NA
d_gene: NA
len: 15
j_gene: TRBJ2-2
v_gene: TRBV6-5
CDR3nt: TGTGCCAGCAGTTACTCGATACTGGACACCGGGGAGCTGTTTTTT
CDR3aa: CASSYSILDTGELFF

abundance: NA
d_gene: NA
len: 13
j_gene: TRBJ1-1
v_gene: TRBV6-1
CDR3nt: TGTGCCAGCAGTGTAGGTTGGGACACTGAAGCTTTCTTT
CDR3aa: CASSVGWDTEAFF

abundance: many
d_gene: TRBD1
len: 15
j_gene: TRBJ2-5
v_gene: TRBV11-2
CDR3nt: TGTGCCAGCAGCCCGCTCGCTCCAGGGGGAGAGACCCAGTACTTC
CDR3aa: CASSPLAPGGETQYF

abundance: many
d_gene: NA
len: 12
j_gene: TRBJ1-1
v_gene: TRBV2
CDR3nt: TGTGCCAGCAGCGGCGGGAACACTGAAGCTTTCTTT
CDR3aa: CASSGGNTEAFF

abundance: NA
d_gene: NA
len: 14
j_gene: TRBJ2-2
v_gene: TRBV11-3
CDR3nt: TGTGCCAGCAGCCTAGGGGGATGGTACGGGGAGCTGTTTTTT
CDR3aa: CASSLGGWYGELFF

abundance: many
d_gene: NA
len: 15
j_gene: TRBJ1-1
v_gene: TRBV11-1
CDR3nt: TGTGCCAGCAGTAAGTACCGGGACGGCCTCCCCGAAGCTTTCTTT
CDR3aa: CASSKYRDGLPEAFF

abundance: NA
d_gene: TRBD2
len: 17
j_gene: TRBJ2-5
v_gene: TRBV4-1
CDR3nt: TGCGCCAGCAGCCAAGGACTAGCGGGATTGGGGGGAGGGGCCCAGTACTTC
CDR3aa: CASSQGLAGLGGGAQYF

abundance: few
d_gene: NA
len: 12
j_gene: TRBJ2-7
v_gene: TRBV29-1
CDR3nt: TGCAGCGTTGAAACAGGAAACTACGAGCAGTACTTC
CDR3aa: CSVETGNYEQYF

abundance: many
d_gene: NA
len: 15
j_gene: TRBJ2-7
v_gene: TRBV7-2
CDR3nt: TGTGCCAGCAGCTCAGCAGGGGCTTTTTCCTACGAGCAGTACTTC
CDR3aa: CASSSAGAFSYEQYF

abundance: NA
d_gene: NA
len: 16
j_gene: TRBJ1-1
v_gene: TRBV6-2/TRBV6-3
CDR3nt: TGTGCCAGCAGTTATCTCCCGATTAGAAGGAACACTGAAGCTTTCTTT
CDR3aa: CASSYLPIRRNTEAFF